A selection of T cell receptor beta chains follows, all from one sample in a study of T-cell reconstitution after alpha-beta-depleted transplantation in children. TCRdb re-derived calls from the PCR reads in MiXCR, one entry per CDR3 protein. Among approximately 82,000 distinct CDR3 sequences listed, roughly 18% were seen once. The starting material was PBMCs, mostly from graft donor cells, obtained 360 days after TCRalphabeta/CD19-depleted stem cell transplant. These receptors all come from a male patient aged 2-15 years who had a stem cell transplant for acute lymphoblastic leukemia, so the T cells may come from the graft donor. The CDR3 runs from the conserved cysteine through the conserved F or W. The D gene is left open where the match is weak. For some rows the clone size is stated as once, few or many, or as a class when expanded; others skip it.

abundance: -
v_gene: TRBV18
j_gene: TRBJ2-5
d_gene: -
CDR3nt: TGTGCCAGCTCACCACCCGGGGGCAGAGAGACCCAGTACTTC
CDR3aa: CASSPPGGRETQYF

abundance: few
v_gene: TRBV27
j_gene: TRBJ2-1
d_gene: -
CDR3nt: TGTGCCAGCAGTCCCCGGTGGGGATCCTACAATGAGCAGTTCTTC
CDR3aa: CASSPRWGSYNEQFF

abundance: -
v_gene: TRBV12-3/TRBV12-4
j_gene: TRBJ2-3
d_gene: -
CDR3nt: TGTGCCAGCAGTTTCTTGGGTTTCACAGATACGCAGTATTTT
CDR3aa: CASSFLGFTDTQYF

abundance: few
v_gene: TRBV5-1
j_gene: TRBJ2-3
d_gene: TRBD2
CDR3nt: TGCGCCAGCAGCTTGGCCGGGACTAGCGGATCAGATACGCAGTATTTT
CDR3aa: CASSLAGTSGSDTQYF

abundance: -
v_gene: TRBV12-3/TRBV12-4
j_gene: TRBJ2-2
d_gene: TRBD1
CDR3nt: TGTGCCAGCAGTTTAGGAGGGGACAGGGTCCCCACCGGGGAGCTGTTTTTT
CDR3aa: CASSLGGDRVPTGELFF

abundance: -
v_gene: TRBV7-9
j_gene: TRBJ2-4
d_gene: TRBD2
CDR3nt: TGTGCCAGCAGCTTTCGGGAGGGCCGAGACATTCAGTACTTC
CDR3aa: CASSFREGRDIQYF

abundance: many
v_gene: TRBV10-1
j_gene: TRBJ2-2
d_gene: TRBD1
CDR3nt: TGCGCCAGCAGGCCGGGACAGGGATTCACCGGGGAGCTGTTTTTT
CDR3aa: CASRPGQGFTGELFF

abundance: few
v_gene: TRBV7-9
j_gene: TRBJ2-7
d_gene: -
CDR3nt: TGTGCCAGCAGCCCGGACAAGGTAGAGCAGTACTTC
CDR3aa: CASSPDKVEQYF

abundance: few
v_gene: TRBV12-3/TRBV12-4
j_gene: TRBJ2-7
d_gene: -
CDR3nt: TGTGCCAGCAGTTTACGGGGCTCCGAGCAGTACTTC
CDR3aa: CASSLRGSEQYF

abundance: few
v_gene: TRBV20-1
j_gene: TRBJ2-5
d_gene: -
CDR3nt: TGCAGTGCCGCAGCCTACAGAGAAAGAGAGACCCAGTACTTC
CDR3aa: CSAAAYRERETQYF

abundance: -
v_gene: TRBV5-1
j_gene: TRBJ2-7
d_gene: -
CDR3nt: TGCGCCAGCAGCTTGACGAGGAAAGGGTTGAGCGAGCAGTACTTC
CDR3aa: CASSLTRKGLSEQYF

abundance: few
v_gene: TRBV5-1
j_gene: TRBJ2-1
d_gene: TRBD2
CDR3nt: TGCGCCAGCAGCTTTGGGGGGGCCTACAATGAGCAGTTCTTC
CDR3aa: CASSFGGAYNEQFF

abundance: few
v_gene: TRBV12-3/TRBV12-4
j_gene: TRBJ1-2
d_gene: -
CDR3nt: TGTGCCAGCAGTTTAGCCCCGCCGATCTATGGCTACACCTTC
CDR3aa: CASSLAPPIYGYTF

abundance: many
v_gene: TRBV21-1
j_gene: TRBJ1-4
d_gene: -
CDR3nt: TGTGCCAGCAGCAGGCGGACAGGAGATTATGAAAAACTGTTTTTT
CDR3aa: CASSRRTGDYEKLFF

abundance: few
v_gene: TRBV10-3
j_gene: TRBJ2-3
d_gene: -
CDR3nt: TGTGCCATCAGTGAGTCGGACCTAGAGGGGGTTGTTGATACGCAGTATTTT
CDR3aa: CAISESDLEGVVDTQYF

abundance: many
v_gene: TRBV20-1
j_gene: TRBJ2-7
d_gene: TRBD1
CDR3nt: TGCAGTGCTAGGCAGGACAGGGGTTTTGGGCAGTACTTC
CDR3aa: CSARQDRGFGQYF

abundance: -
v_gene: TRBV2
j_gene: TRBJ2-7
d_gene: -
CDR3nt: TGTGCCAGCAGTGGGCCCAAATACGAGCAGTACTTC
CDR3aa: CASSGPKYEQYF

abundance: -
v_gene: TRBV20-1
j_gene: TRBJ2-1
d_gene: TRBD2
CDR3nt: TGCAGTGCTGTACTAGCGGGAGGGCCTAATGAGCAGTTCTTC
CDR3aa: CSAVLAGGPNEQFF

abundance: few
v_gene: TRBV12-3/TRBV12-4
j_gene: TRBJ1-1
d_gene: -
CDR3nt: TGTGCCAGCAGTCGGTTTTTTGTCGGAGCCACTGAAGCTTTCTTT
CDR3aa: CASSRFFVGATEAFF

abundance: -
v_gene: TRBV20-1
j_gene: TRBJ2-1
d_gene: -
CDR3nt: TGCAGTGCTACCCGGGGCGGGATGGGCGATGAGCAGTTCTTC
CDR3aa: CSATRGGMGDEQFF

abundance: many
v_gene: TRBV18
j_gene: TRBJ1-1
d_gene: TRBD1
CDR3nt: TGTGCCAGCTCACCAAGGTATCCCGGGACAGGGGGCAACACTGAAGCTTTCTTT
CDR3aa: CASSPRYPGTGGNTEAFF

abundance: -
v_gene: TRBV25-1
j_gene: TRBJ2-3
d_gene: TRBD2
CDR3nt: TGTGCCAGCAGCACGGGGGAGGGGTCCCTTAGCACAGATACGCAGTATTTT
CDR3aa: CASSTGEGSLSTDTQYF

abundance: few
v_gene: TRBV11-2
j_gene: TRBJ2-7
d_gene: -
CDR3nt: TGTGCCAGCAGCTTAGTCGGGGCCCCCTACGAGCAGTACTTC
CDR3aa: CASSLVGAPYEQYF

abundance: few
v_gene: TRBV5-1
j_gene: TRBJ1-2
d_gene: TRBD1
CDR3nt: TGCGCCAGCAGCTTGGGCCACGGACAGGGCTTCTATGGCTACACCTTC
CDR3aa: CASSLGHGQGFYGYTF

abundance: -
v_gene: TRBV6-1
j_gene: TRBJ2-7
d_gene: TRBD2
CDR3nt: TGTGCCAGCAGTGAAGTTTTATTCGGCGGGAGCAACGAGCAGTACTTC
CDR3aa: CASSEVLFGGSNEQYF

abundance: few
v_gene: TRBV5-6
j_gene: TRBJ2-3
d_gene: -
CDR3nt: TGTGCCAGCAGCTTGGTCGGCGAGACGACAGATACGCAGTATTTT
CDR3aa: CASSLVGETTDTQYF

abundance: -
v_gene: TRBV11-2
j_gene: TRBJ2-5
d_gene: -
CDR3nt: TGTGCCAGCACCATGTCCCGAGTGGAGACCCAGTACTTC
CDR3aa: CASTMSRVETQYF

abundance: -
v_gene: TRBV20-1
j_gene: TRBJ2-1
d_gene: TRBD2
CDR3nt: TGCAGTGCTAGAGATCATTTCGTGGGACTAGCGGGATCGAATGAGCAGTTCTTC
CDR3aa: CSARDHFVGLAGSNEQFF

abundance: -
v_gene: TRBV20-1
j_gene: TRBJ2-2
d_gene: TRBD2
CDR3nt: TGCAGTGCTAGGGATAGCGGGCTACACGTCAGCGGGGAGCTGTTTTTT
CDR3aa: CSARDSGLHVSGELFF

abundance: many
v_gene: TRBV12-3/TRBV12-4
j_gene: TRBJ1-2
d_gene: TRBD1
CDR3nt: TGTGCCAGCAGTCCACAGGGGCGTAATGGCTACACCTTC
CDR3aa: CASSPQGRNGYTF

abundance: -
v_gene: TRBV3-1
j_gene: TRBJ2-1
d_gene: TRBD2
CDR3nt: TGTGCCACCAGGACTAGCGGGACGAATGAGCAGTTCTTC
CDR3aa: CATRTSGTNEQFF

abundance: few
v_gene: TRBV5-1
j_gene: TRBJ2-7
d_gene: TRBD2
CDR3nt: TGCGCCAGCAGCGCTTCGACGGGGGGTTTAAACGAGCAGTACTTC
CDR3aa: CASSASTGGLNEQYF

abundance: few
v_gene: TRBV7-8
j_gene: TRBJ2-1
d_gene: -
CDR3nt: TGTGCCAGCAGCTTAGTACTACTTAGAGGTTCGGGTCATGAGCAGTTCTTC
CDR3aa: CASSLVLLRGSGHEQFF

abundance: -
v_gene: TRBV4-2
j_gene: TRBJ2-7
d_gene: TRBD2
CDR3nt: TGTGCCAGCAGCCCCGCTCGGAGCGGGAGGTGGACCTACGAGCAGTACTTC
CDR3aa: CASSPARSGRWTYEQYF

abundance: few
v_gene: TRBV30
j_gene: TRBJ2-1
d_gene: TRBD2
CDR3nt: TGTGCCTGGAGTAACGCCGGCGAGCGGGAGTCTTACAATGAGCAGTTCTTC
CDR3aa: CAWSNAGERESYNEQFF

abundance: many
v_gene: TRBV5-6
j_gene: TRBJ2-7
d_gene: -
CDR3nt: TGTGCCAGCACAGGTCGATACGAGCAGTACTTC
CDR3aa: CASTGRYEQYF

abundance: few
v_gene: TRBV5-1
j_gene: TRBJ2-4
d_gene: -
CDR3nt: TGCGCCAGCAGCTGGGGGGCCCCGCTGAATATTCAGTACTTC
CDR3aa: CASSWGAPLNIQYF

abundance: -
v_gene: TRBV5-1
j_gene: TRBJ2-2
d_gene: -
CDR3nt: TGCGCCAGCAGCGTTGCAGGGGTTCGCACCGGGGAGCTGTTTTTT
CDR3aa: CASSVAGVRTGELFF

abundance: many
v_gene: TRBV10-3
j_gene: TRBJ2-7
d_gene: TRBD2
CDR3nt: TGTGCCATAGCCAGATTCCCGGGACTAGCAACTGGCGAGCAGTACTTC
CDR3aa: CAIARFPGLATGEQYF

abundance: few
v_gene: TRBV20-1
j_gene: TRBJ1-6
d_gene: -
CDR3nt: TGCAGTGCTAGAGGGGTGGCAGGGTATTCACCCCTCCACTTT
CDR3aa: CSARGVAGYSPLHF

abundance: -
v_gene: TRBV5-6
j_gene: TRBJ2-1
d_gene: -
CDR3nt: TGTGCCAGCAGCTTGGTGTGGGCTGAGCAGTTCTTC
CDR3aa: CASSLVWAEQFF

abundance: few
v_gene: TRBV2
j_gene: TRBJ2-1
d_gene: -
CDR3nt: TGTGCCAGCAGTGGGAACGGGACACCTAACCTAGCGATCTCCTACAATGAGCAGTTCTTC
CDR3aa: CASSGNGTPNLAISYNEQFF

abundance: -
v_gene: TRBV19
j_gene: TRBJ2-7
d_gene: -
CDR3nt: TGTGCCAGTAGTTCTCCAACTGAGCAGTACTTC
CDR3aa: CASSSPTEQYF

abundance: -
v_gene: TRBV12-3/TRBV12-4
j_gene: TRBJ2-5
d_gene: -
CDR3nt: TGTGCCAGCAGTTTCTCAGCGAGCAAAGAGACCCAGTACTTC
CDR3aa: CASSFSASKETQYF

abundance: many
v_gene: TRBV12-3/TRBV12-4
j_gene: TRBJ2-7
d_gene: TRBD1
CDR3nt: TGTGCCAGCAGTTGGGACAGGGGTTACGAGCAGTACTTC
CDR3aa: CASSWDRGYEQYF